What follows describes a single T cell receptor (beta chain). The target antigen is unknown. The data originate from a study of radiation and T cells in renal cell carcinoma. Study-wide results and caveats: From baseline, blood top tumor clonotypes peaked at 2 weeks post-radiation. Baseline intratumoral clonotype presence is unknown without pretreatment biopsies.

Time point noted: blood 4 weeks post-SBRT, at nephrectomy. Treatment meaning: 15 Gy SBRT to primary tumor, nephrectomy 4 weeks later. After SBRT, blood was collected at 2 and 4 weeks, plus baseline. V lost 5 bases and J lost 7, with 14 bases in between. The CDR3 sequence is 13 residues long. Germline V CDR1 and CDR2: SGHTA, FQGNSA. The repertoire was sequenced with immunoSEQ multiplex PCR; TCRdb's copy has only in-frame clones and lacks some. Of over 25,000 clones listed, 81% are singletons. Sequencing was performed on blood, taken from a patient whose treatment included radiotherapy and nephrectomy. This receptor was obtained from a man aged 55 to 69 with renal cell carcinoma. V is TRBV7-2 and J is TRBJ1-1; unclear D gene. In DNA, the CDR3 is TGTGCCAGCAGCCCACGGTCTAGGGATGAAGCTTTCTTT. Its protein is CASSPRSRDEAFF. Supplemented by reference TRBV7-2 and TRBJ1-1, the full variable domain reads GAGVSQSPSNKVTEKGKDVELRCDPISGHTALYWYRQSLGQGLEFLIYFQGNSAPDKSGLPSDRFSAERTGGSVSTLTIQRTQQEDSAVYLCASSPRSRDEAFFGQGTRLTVV.